This record concerns one TCR beta chain sequence. The antigen is unknown. Other DNA sequences from this sample encode an identical CDR3 as well. The source of the sample is a study of T cell repertoires and HLA-DP antigens. Study as a whole: One alloantigen had ten groove amino acid differences from self, the other one.

Study results and caveats: Against one allele, clones undetected before culture averaged roughly 38%; against the other, around 50%.

Method: immunoSEQ multiplex PCR; TCRdb's copy keeps in-frame clones and lacks some. The sample lists about 110,000 clones; roughly 92% were seen once. Trimming pared 8 bases from V and 5 bases from J, leaving 12 bases between. CDR3 size: 12 residues. Germline-derived CDR1 and CDR2 are LNHDA and SQIVND (reference sequence). CD4+ T cells were isolated untouched, about 97.7% pure. V gene TRBV19 combines with J gene TRBJ1-2; D is possibly TRBD1 (6 bases). Sequenced material: CD4+ T cells from PBMCs. The receptor was isolated from a woman aged 18-29 years in good health and CMV-seronegative. The chain's CDR3 is CASSRRGYGYTF. The CDR3 nucleotides read TGTGCCAGTTCGAGAAGGGGGTATGGCTACACCTTC.